This entry lists 8 T cell receptor beta chains sequenced from one sample in a study of blood T cell repertoires in COVID-19. Assay used: immunoSEQ multiplex PCR; TCRdb lists only in-frame clones, some missing. The table records over 100,000 clones, about nine tenths of them present only once. The sample comprised peripheral blood. Every receptor here comes from an older woman with COVID-19, enrolled during active disease.

The chain carries TRBV6-5 and TRBJ2-7; D not resolved. CDR1 is MNHEY, CDR2 SVGAGI, per germline. The CDR3 runs 12 residues. Trimming shortened V by 5 bases and J by 4 bases, and 9 bases separated the two germline ends. The CDR3 DNA reads as TGTGCCAGCAGTACCACAAAGTACGAGCAGTACTTC. This codes for CASSTTKYEQYF.

V gene TRBV3-1 (or the pseudogene TRBV3-2) combines with J gene TRBJ1-5; possible D gene TRBD1, 5 bases. Germline V gene sequence: CDR1 LGHDT, CDR2 YNNKEL (reference sequence). This CDR3 has 13 residues. Trimming pared 4 bases from V and 3 bases from J, leaving 7 bases between. The CDR3 loop reads CASSLGDNQPQHF. The DNA for the CDR3 is TGTGCCAGCAGCCTAGGGGACAATCAGCCCCAGCATTTT.

The chain has TRBV9 and TRBJ2-2; D is uncertain. CDR3 length: 13 residues. The germline V gene encodes CDR1 SGDLS and CDR2 YYNGEE. The germline V and J ends were trimmed by 4 bases and 5 bases, with 9 bases remaining between them. CDR3 in amino acids: CASSPFETGELFF. CDR3 DNA sequence: TGTGCCAGCAGCCCCTTCGAGACCGGGGAGCTGTTTTTT.

V and J are TRBV11-2 and TRBJ2-7; D perhaps matches TRBD2 (6 bases). CDR1 is SGHAT, CDR2 FQNNGV, per germline. With 5 bases removed from V and 0 bases from J, the gap between germline ends came to 11 bases. CDR3 length: 14 amino acids. The CDR3 spells CASSQWDFSYEQYF. CDR3 bases: TGTGCCAGCAGCCAATGGGACTTCTCCTACGAGCAGTACTTC.

In its sample, this clone was seen once. The chain couples TRBV5-1 to TRBJ2-2; the match to TRBD2 covers 8 bases. Trimming cost V 0 bases and J 5 bases; bases outside gene matches: 3. This CDR3 has 15 residues. From germline, CDR1 is SGHRS and CDR2 YFSETQ. The CDR3 DNA sequence: TGCGCCAGCAGCTTGGCAGCGGGGGCGACCGGGGAGCTGTTTTTT. It encodes CASSLAAGATGELFF.

The chain recombines TRBV4-2 with TRBJ1-4; D is undetermined. Germline V gives CDR1 LGHNA, CDR2 YNFKEQ. This CDR3 comprises 17 residues. Trimming shortened V by 0 bases and J by 0 bases, and 11 bases separated the two germline ends. The CDR3 spells CASSQENTVSTNEKLFF. The CDR3, as DNA: TGTGCCAGCAGCCAAGAAAATACAGTTTCAACTAATGAAAAACTGTTTTTT.

This clone was observed a handful of times. The chain joins TRBV29-1 to TRBJ2-1, with D maybe TRBD2 (7 bases). This CDR3 has 15 residues. The V end was cut by 4 bases, the J end by 0 bases, with 13 bases between. From germline, CDR1 is SQVTM and CDR2 ANQGSEA. CDR3 sequence: CSVAGGPSSYNEQFF. In DNA form, the CDR3 reads TGCAGCGTTGCCGGGGGGCCGAGCTCCTACAATGAGCAGTTCTTC.

Of note for this clone: This same CDR3 is encoded by further DNA sequences in the sample. The chain is built from TRBV6-5 and TRBJ1-1, with D unresolved. V lost 2 bases to trimming and J lost 1 base, with 5 bases between them. The CDR3 runs 13 residues. The germline gives CDR1 MNHEY, CDR2 SVGAGI. CDR3 in amino acids: CASSYGRNTEAFF. Written as DNA, the CDR3 is TGTGCCAGCAGTTACGGGCGGAACACTGAAGCTTTCTTT.